A single T cell receptor (beta chain) is shown here with its context. This sample is part of a study of shared clonotypes between healthy human individuals. Sequencing used immunoSEQ multiplex PCR; TCRdb keeps in-frame clones, though not all of them. The sample consists of about 2,500,000 clones, roughly 92% of them appearing once. In germline, CDR1 is SGDLS, CDR2 YYNGEE. CDR3 size: 15 residues. Deletions cut 0 bases from V and 0 bases from J, with 7 bases between. This chain links TRBV9 with TRBJ1-3; no firm D call. Sequenced sample: naive CD4+ T cells sorted from blood. Subset in this sample: CD45RA+ positively selected. The sequence was obtained from a young man in good health. The CDR3 protein is CASSVEGISGNTIYF. In DNA, the CDR3 is TGTGCCAGCAGCGTAGAGGGAATCTCTGGAAACACCATATATTTT.